This T cell receptor beta chain was documented in a study of blood T cell repertoires in COVID-19. The CDR3 extends over 16 amino acids. V lost 3 bases and J lost 3, with 15 bases in between. Germline V lookup: CDR1 KGHDR, CDR2 SFDVKD. The method was immunoSEQ multiplex PCR; TCRdb's version includes in-frame clones alone and lacks a portion of them. Of 80,000 to 100,000 clones listed, more than 90% were seen once; the top ten hold about 4.5%. The sequenced sample was peripheral blood. This chain links TRBV24-1 with TRBJ2-3; possible D gene TRBD2, 7 bases. The TCR sequence derives from a human donor with active COVID-19. The donor label of this sample is uncertain. In DNA form, the CDR3 reads TGTGCCACCAGTGATCCCATAGGGGGGGTTACAGATACGCAGTATTTT. This translates into CATSDPIGGVTDTQYF.